This T cell receptor (beta chain) stems from a study of graft-versus-host responses after intestinal transplantation. Across the study: Transplants given to recipients were multivisceral, liver-intestinal, or isolated intestinal. Anti-thymocyte globulin induction, then tacrolimus and steroids for around 3 years, went to all recipients. Study-wide points: HvG clone declines early post-transplant were associated with peak circulating GvH levels.

As concerns this clone: Its specificity is unknown.

V dropped 7 bases and J dropped 3 bases, with 9 bases sitting between them. Germline CDR1 SQVTM, CDR2 ANQGSEA. The CDR3 is 11 residues long. TCRdb's copy holds only in-frame clones and misses some; the assay was immunoSEQ multiplex PCR. The sample yields around 93,000 clones, about 93% seen once. The specimen was unstimulated CD8+ T cells sorted from spleen or lymph node cells, collected before intestinal transplant. The chain recombines TRBV29-1 with TRBJ1-2; D might be TRBD1 (6 bases). The source of this sequence is a human donor who received an intestinal transplant. CDR3 amino acids: CSGRGDYGYTF. CDR3 nucleotide sequence: TGCAGCGGTAGGGGGGACTATGGCTACACCTTC.